This note documents a single T cell receptor (beta chain) sequence. Its antigen is not known. This record belongs to a study of cytomegalovirus exposure and HLA in healthy donors. Study-level results: A later analysis reportedly found fewer N-insertions in an Asian-associated ancestry cluster than the roughly 670-donor mean.

PCR primers comprised 60 Vbeta and 13 Jbeta primers. Assay: immunoSEQ multiplex PCR; the TCRdb copy retains only in-frame clones and omits some. The sample lists around 99,000 clones, around 69% occurring once. Germline CDR1 is SGHNT and CDR2 is YYREEE (reference sequence). V was pared by 4 bases and J by 3 bases, with 19 bases between. The CDR3 covers 16 residues. The sequenced sample consisted of PBMCs. The gene calls are TRBV5-4 and TRBJ1-1; possibly TRBD1 for D (5 bases). This clonotype was obtained from a man younger than 30 in good health and CMV-seronegative. The CDR3 nucleotides read TGTGCCAGCAGCGGCCGGGCCTCACAAGGGGACACTGAAGCTTTCTTT. It yields the protein CASSGRASQGDTEAFF.